This TCR beta chain was documented in a study of early T cells in non-severe SARS-CoV-2 infection. This clonotype appeared many times. Trimming took 4 bases from V and 6 from J; bases not matched to a gene: 6. Germline V gene data show CDR1 as DFQATT and CDR2 as SNEGSKA (reference sequence). The CDR3 has 15 residues. Individual cDNA molecules were tagged with unique molecular identifiers. A single record per CDR3 protein comes from TCRdb applying MiXCR to the 5' RACE reads. The profile shows roughly 17,000 distinct CDR3 sequences, more than 4.5% of them singletons. Sequencing was done on a sample of whole blood. The TCR originated in an adult who was a healthcare worker with PCR-confirmed SARS-CoV-2 infection or an uninfected control (not recorded which). The chain combines TRBV20-1 with TRBJ2-3, with TRBD2 identical over 14 bases. CDR3 loop: CSATGLAGDGDTQYF. The CDR3 coding sequence is TGCAGTGCTACGGGACTAGCGGGAGACGGGGATACGCAGTATTTT.